In its sample, the clone carrying this TCR beta chain was seen a few times. As yet, its antigen is unknown. TCRdb keeps only in-frame clones here, not all; method: immunoSEQ multiplex PCR. This sample yields some 160,000 clones, of which just over 90% are seen a single time; under 0.8% belongs to the top ten. With 8 bases removed from V and 4 bases from J, the gap between germline ends came to 9 bases. Germline V gene data show CDR1 as SGHNT and CDR2 as YENEEA. The CDR3 contains 12 residues. The data were obtained in a study of cytomegalovirus exposure and HLA in healthy donors. The study's findings and limits: Across donors, most TCRs were seen rarely, yet some public ones were widespread. CMV antigen specificity was confirmed in vitro for three CMV-associated chains. According to reports, the classifier identified cytomegalovirus status with high specificity and sensitivity.

The V call is TRBV11-3, the J call TRBJ1-3; weak D call: TRBD1 (5 bases). The clonotype originates from a man aged 18-30 years in good health and CMV-seronegative. Sequencing input: PBMCs. CDR3 region: CASVGAGNTIYF. CDR3 DNA: TGTGCCAGCGTAGGGGCCGGAAACACCATATATTTT.